This T cell receptor beta chain is from a study of T cell responses to AZD1222 COVID-19 vaccine. Study results and caveats: Spike-spanning, vaccine-associated CD4 TCRs were dominant at 160-218 and 743-854. Epitopes outside B.1.351 and B.1.1.7 mutated regions reportedly drew nearly half of spike TCRs.

V shed 0 bases and J 1 base; nucleotides not matched to a gene: 2. From germline, CDR1 is SGHRS and CDR2 YFSETQ. This CDR3 spans 15 amino acids. Here immunoSEQ multiplex PCR was the method, and the copy in TCRdb shows in-frame clones only, minus some. The sample has roughly 200,000 clones, roughly 94% seen once. This clone was counted a single time. As yet, its antigen is unknown. The V and J genes are TRBV5-1 and TRBJ2-3; 7 nucleotides line up with TRBD1. The clonotype comes from an adult who received the MenACWY meningococcal vaccine as a control. Sequenced here: peripheral blood, sampled 28 days after the second dose of the MenACWY control vaccine. The CDR3 nucleotides are TGCGCCAGCAGCTTGGCCGGACAGGGCACAGATACGCAGTATTTT. Its protein product is CASSLAGQGTDTQYF. Full variable domain (outside the CDR3, taken from reference TRBV5-1 and TRBJ2-3): KAGVTQTPRYLIKTRGQQVTLSCSPISGHRSVSWYQQTPGQGLQFLFEYFSETQRNKGNFPGRFSGRQFSNSRSEMNVSTLELGDSALYLCASSLAGQGTDTQYFGPGTRLTVL.